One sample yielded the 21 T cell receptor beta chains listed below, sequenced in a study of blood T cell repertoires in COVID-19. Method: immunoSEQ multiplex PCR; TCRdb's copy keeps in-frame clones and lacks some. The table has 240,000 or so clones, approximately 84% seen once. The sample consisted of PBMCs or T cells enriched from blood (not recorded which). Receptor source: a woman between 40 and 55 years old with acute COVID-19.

CDR3 region: CASSLVSGGANYIQYF. CDR3 DNA sequence: TGTGCCAGCAGCCTAGTCTCGGGGGGCGCAAATTACATTCAGTACTTC. This chain links TRBV21-1 with TRBJ2-4; TRBD2, as called in the table, went unchecked against the DNA. TRBV21-1 is a recognized pseudogene. This CDR3 region has 16 residues.

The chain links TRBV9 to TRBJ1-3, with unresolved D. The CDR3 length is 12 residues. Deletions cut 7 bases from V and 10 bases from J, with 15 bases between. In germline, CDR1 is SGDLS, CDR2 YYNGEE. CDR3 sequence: CASVETEKTIYF. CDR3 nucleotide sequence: TGTGCCAGCGTGGAGACGGAAAAGACCATATATTTT.

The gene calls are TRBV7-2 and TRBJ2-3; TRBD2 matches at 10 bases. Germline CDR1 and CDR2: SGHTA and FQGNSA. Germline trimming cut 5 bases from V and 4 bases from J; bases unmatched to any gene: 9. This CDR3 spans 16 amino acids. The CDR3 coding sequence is TGTGCCAGCAGCGTGGATCCAGCGGGAGGGCCAGATACGCAGTATTTT. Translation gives CASSVDPAGGPDTQYF.

The CDR3 loop reads CASSVGDRGLQPQHF. The CDR3 DNA follows: TGTGCCAGCAGCGTGGGCGACAGGGGGCTTCAGCCCCAGCATTTT. The chain links TRBV9 to TRBJ1-5; 10 bases match TRBD1. CDR1 is SGDLS and CDR2 is YYNGEE in the germline V gene. The CDR3 spans 15 residues. V lost 2 bases to trimming and J lost 6 bases; unmatched junction nucleotides: 5.

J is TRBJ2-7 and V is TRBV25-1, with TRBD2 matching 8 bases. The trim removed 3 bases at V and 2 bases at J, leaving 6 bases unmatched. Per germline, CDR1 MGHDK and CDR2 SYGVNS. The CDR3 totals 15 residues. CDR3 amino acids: CASSDPTSEAYEQYF. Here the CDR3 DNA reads TGTGCCAGCAGTGACCCGACTAGCGAAGCCTACGAGCAGTACTTC.

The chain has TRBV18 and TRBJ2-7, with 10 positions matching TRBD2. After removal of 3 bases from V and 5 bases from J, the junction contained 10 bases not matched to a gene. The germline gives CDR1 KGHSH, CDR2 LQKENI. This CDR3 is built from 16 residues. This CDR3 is CASSPPSGRLGDEQYF. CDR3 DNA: TGTGCCAGCTCACCGCCTAGCGGGAGACTCGGTGACGAGCAGTACTTC.

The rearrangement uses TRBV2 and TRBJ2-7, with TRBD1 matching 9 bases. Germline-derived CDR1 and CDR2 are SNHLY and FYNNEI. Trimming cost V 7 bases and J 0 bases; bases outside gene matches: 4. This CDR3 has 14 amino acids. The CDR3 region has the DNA TGTGCCAGCACCCTGGGACAGGGCTCCTACGAGCAGTACTTC. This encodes CASTLGQGSYEQYF.

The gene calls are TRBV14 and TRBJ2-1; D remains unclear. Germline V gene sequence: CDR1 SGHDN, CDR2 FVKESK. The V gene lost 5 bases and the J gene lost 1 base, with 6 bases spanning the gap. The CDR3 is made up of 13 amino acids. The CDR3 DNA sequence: TGTGCCAGCAGCAGCCTTTCCTACAATGAGCAGTTCTTC. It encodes CASSSLSYNEQFF.

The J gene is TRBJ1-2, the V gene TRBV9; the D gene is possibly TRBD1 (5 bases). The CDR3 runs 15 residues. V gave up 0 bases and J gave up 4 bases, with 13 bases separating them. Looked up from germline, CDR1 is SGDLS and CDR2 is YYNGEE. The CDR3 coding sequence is TGTGCCAGCAGCGTAGATGAGGGGAGGAGCTATGGCTACACCTTC. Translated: CASSVDEGRSYGYTF.

CDR3: CAWDRLNTEAFF. The CDR3 coding sequence is TGTGCCTGGGACAGACTGAACACTGAAGCTTTCTTT. The V call is TRBV30, the J call TRBJ1-1; tentatively, D is TRBD1 (5 bases). In germline, CDR1 is GTSNPN, CDR2 SVGIG (reference sequence). V was clipped by 5 bases and J by 0 bases, with 7 bases between them. There are 12 residues in the CDR3.

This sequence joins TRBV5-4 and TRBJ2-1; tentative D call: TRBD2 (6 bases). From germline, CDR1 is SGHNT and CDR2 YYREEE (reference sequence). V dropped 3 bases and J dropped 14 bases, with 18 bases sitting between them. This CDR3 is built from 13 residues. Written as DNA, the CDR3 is TGTGCCAGCAGCTCGGATCTCACTGGGAGGAAGTTCTTC. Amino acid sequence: CASSSDLTGRKFF. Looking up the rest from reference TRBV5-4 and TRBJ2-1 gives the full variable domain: ETGVTQSPTHLIKTRGQQVTLRCSSQSGHNTVSWYQQALGQGPQFIFQYYREEENGRGNFPPRFSGLQFPNYSSELNVNALELDDSALYLCASSSDLTGRKFFGPGTRLTVL.

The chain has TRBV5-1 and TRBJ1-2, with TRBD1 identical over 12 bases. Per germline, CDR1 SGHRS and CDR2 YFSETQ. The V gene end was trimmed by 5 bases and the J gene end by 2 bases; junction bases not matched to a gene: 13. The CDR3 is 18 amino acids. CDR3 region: CASRLNVGTGGANYGYTF. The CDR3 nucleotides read TGCGCCAGCAGACTTAACGTTGGGACAGGGGGCGCGAACTATGGCTACACCTTC.

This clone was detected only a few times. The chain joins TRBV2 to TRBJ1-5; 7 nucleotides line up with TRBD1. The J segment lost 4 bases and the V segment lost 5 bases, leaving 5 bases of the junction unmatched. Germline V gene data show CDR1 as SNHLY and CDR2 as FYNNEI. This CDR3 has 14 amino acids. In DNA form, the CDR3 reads TGTGCCAGCAGTAGATTGACAGGGAATCAGCCCCAGCATTTT. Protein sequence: CASSRLTGNQPQHF.

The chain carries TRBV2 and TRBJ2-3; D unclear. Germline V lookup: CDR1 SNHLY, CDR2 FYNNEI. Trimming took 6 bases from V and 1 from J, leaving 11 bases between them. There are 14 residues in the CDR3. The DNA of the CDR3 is TGTGCCAGCAGCCTAGAGTACGGCACAGATACGCAGTATTTT. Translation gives CASSLEYGTDTQYF.

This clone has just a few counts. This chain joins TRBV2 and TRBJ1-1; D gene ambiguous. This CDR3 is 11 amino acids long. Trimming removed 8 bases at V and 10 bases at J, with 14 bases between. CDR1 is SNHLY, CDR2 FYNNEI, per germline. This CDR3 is CASHIRGLAFF. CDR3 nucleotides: TGTGCCAGCCACATTCGGGGTTTAGCTTTCTTT.

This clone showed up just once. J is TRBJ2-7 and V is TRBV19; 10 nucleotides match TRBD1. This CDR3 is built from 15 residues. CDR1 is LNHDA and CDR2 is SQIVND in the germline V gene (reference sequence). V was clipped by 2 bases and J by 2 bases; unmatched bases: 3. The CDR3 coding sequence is TGTGCCAGTAGTATAAAGGGGACAGGGGCCTACGAGCAGTACTTC. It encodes CASSIKGTGAYEQYF.

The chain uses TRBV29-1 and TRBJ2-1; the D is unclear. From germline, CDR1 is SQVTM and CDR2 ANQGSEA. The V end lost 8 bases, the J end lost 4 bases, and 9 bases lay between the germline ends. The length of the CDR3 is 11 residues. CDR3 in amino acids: CSLSEYNEQFF. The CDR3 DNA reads TGCAGCCTATCGGAGTACAATGAGCAGTTCTTC.

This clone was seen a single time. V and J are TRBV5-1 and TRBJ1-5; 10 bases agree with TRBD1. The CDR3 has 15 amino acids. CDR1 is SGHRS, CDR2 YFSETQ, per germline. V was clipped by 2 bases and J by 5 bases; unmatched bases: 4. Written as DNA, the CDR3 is TGCGCCAGCAGCTTAATGACAGGGGGCGATCAGCCCCAGCATTTT. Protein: CASSLMTGGDQPQHF.

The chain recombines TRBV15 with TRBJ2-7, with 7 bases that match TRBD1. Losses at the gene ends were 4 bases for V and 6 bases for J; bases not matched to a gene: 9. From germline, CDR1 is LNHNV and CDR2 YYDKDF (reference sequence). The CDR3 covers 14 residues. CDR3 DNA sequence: TGTGCCACCAGCACCGGGGACAGTAGGGCCGAGCAGTACTTC. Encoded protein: CATSTGDSRAEQYF.

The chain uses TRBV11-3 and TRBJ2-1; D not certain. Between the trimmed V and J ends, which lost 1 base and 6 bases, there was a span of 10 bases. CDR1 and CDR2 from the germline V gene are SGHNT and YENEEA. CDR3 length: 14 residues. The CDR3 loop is CASSLGSWSNEQFF. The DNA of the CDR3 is TGTGCCAGCAGCTTAGGGAGCTGGTCCAATGAGCAGTTCTTC. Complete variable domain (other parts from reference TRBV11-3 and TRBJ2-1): EAGVVQSPRYKIIEKKQPVAFWCNPISGHNTLYWYLQNLGQGPELLIRYENEEAVDDSQLPKDRFSAERLKGVDSTLKIQPAELGDSAVYLCASSLGSWSNEQFFGPGTRLTVL.

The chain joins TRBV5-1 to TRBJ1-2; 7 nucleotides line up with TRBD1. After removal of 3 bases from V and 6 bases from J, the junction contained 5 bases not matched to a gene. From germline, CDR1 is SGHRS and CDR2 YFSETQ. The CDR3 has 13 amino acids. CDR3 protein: CASSSTTGDGYTF. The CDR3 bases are TGCGCCAGCAGCTCTACCACAGGGGATGGCTACACCTTC.